The T cell receptor (beta chain) described here comes from a study of OX40 agonist ivuxolimab in advanced cancers. Study information: In this cohort, patients received ivuxolimab, an agonistic anti-OX40 (CD134) antibody. Of mixed ages from about 20 to 80 and averaging about 60 years, the group was almost 85% male.

TCRdb's table, derived via immunoSEQ multiplex PCR, lists solely in-frame clones and lacks some. The sample gives fewer than 120,000 clones, approximately 90% of which show up once; 0.27% is in the top ten. Study-level results: With doses of 0.1 to 3.0 mg/kg, CD4+ and CD8+ blood T cells had undergone clonal expansion by week 6. Expanded clones were, on average, more numerous in CD8+ T cells than in CD4+.

Worth noting for this clone: Its cognate antigen is unknown.

Germline assignment: CDR1 LNHDA and CDR2 SQIVND (reference sequence). Trimming shortened V by 6 bases and J by 1 base, and 9 bases separated the two germline ends. The CDR3 has 13 residues. Sequences were derived from CD4+ or CD8+ T cells sorted from blood, sampled in a trial of the OX40 agonist ivuxolimab. This TCR was sampled from an adult with an advanced solid tumor such as melanoma, head and neck, liver or kidney cancer. The chain recombines TRBV19 with TRBJ1-1; D is unresolved. The CDR3 sequence: CASSDTSNTEAFF. In DNA, the CDR3 is TGTGCCAGTAGCGACACTTCGAACACTGAAGCTTTCTTT. The entire variable domain, with the rest obtained from reference TRBV19 and TRBJ1-1, is as follows: DGGITQSPKYLFRKEGQNVTLSCEQNLNHDAMYWYRQDPGQGLRLIYYSQIVNDFQKGDIAEGYSVSREKKESFPLTVTSAQKNPTAFYLCASSDTSNTEAFFGQGTRLTVV.